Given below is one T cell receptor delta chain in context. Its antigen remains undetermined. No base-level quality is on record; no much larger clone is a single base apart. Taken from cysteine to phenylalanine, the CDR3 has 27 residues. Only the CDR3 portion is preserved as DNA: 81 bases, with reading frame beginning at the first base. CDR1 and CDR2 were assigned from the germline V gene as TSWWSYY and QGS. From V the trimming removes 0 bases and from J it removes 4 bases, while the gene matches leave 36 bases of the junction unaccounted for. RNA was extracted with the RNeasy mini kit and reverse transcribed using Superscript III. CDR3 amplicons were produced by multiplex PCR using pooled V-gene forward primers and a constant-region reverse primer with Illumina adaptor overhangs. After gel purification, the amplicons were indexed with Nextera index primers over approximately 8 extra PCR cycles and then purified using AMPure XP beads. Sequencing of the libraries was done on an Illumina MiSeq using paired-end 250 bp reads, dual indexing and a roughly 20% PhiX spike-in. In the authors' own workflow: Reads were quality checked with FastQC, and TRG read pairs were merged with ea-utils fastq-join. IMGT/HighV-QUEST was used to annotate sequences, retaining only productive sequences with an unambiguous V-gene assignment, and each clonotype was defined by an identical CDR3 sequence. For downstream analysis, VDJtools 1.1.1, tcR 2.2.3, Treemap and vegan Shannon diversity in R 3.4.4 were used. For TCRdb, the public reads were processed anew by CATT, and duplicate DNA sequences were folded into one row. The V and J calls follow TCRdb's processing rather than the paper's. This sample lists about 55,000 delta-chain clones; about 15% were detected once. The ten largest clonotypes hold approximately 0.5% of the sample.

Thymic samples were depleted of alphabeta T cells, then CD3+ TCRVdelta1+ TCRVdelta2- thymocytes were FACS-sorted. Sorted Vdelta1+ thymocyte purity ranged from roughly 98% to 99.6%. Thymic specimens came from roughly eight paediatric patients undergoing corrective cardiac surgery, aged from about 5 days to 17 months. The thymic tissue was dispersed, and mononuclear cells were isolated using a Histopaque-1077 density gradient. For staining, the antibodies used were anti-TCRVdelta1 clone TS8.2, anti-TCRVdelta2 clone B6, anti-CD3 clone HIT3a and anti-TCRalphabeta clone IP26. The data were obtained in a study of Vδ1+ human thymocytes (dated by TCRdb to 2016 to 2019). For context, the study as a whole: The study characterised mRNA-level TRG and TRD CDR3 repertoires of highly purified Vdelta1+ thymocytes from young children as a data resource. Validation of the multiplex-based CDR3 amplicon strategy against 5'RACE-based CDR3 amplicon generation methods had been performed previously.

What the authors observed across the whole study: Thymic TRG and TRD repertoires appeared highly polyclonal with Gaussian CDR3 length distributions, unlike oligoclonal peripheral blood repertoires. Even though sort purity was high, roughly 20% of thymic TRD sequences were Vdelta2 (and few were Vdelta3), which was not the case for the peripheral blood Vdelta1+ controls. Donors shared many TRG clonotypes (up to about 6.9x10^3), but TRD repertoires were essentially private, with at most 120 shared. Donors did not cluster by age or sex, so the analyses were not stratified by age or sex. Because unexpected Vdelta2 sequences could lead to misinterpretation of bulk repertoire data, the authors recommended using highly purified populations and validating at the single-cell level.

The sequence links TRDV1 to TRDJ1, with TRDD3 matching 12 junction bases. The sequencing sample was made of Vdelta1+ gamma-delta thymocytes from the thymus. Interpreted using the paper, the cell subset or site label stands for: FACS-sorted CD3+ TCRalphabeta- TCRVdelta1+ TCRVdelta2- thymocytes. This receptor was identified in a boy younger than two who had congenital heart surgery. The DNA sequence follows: TGTGCTCTTGGGGAACTTCGTGGGGGGGCCTTCCTTCCTTCGAGAGTATACTGGGGGATACTAGACGATAAACTCATCTTT. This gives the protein CALGELRGGAFLPSRVYWGILDDKLIF.